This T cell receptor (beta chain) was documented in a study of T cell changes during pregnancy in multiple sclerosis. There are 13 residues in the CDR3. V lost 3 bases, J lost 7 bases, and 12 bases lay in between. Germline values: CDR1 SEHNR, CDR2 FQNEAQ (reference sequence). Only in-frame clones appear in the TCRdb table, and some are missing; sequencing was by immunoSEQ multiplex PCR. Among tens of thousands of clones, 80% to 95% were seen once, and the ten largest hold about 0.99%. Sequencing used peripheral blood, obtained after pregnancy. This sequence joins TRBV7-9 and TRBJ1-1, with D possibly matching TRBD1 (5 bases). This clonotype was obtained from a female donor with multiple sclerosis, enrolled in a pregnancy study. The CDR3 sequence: CASSFQGRNEAFF. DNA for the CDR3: TGTGCCAGCAGCTTCCAGGGTAGAAATGAAGCTTTCTTT. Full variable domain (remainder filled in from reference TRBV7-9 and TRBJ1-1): DTGVSQNPRHKITKRGQNVTFRCDPISEHNRLYWYRQTLGQGPEFLTYFQNEAQLEKSRLLSDRFSAERPKGSFSTLEIQRTEQGDSAMYLCASSFQGRNEAFFGQGTRLTVV.